These 24 T cell receptor beta chains originate from one sample sequenced in a study of shared clonotypes between healthy human individuals. Positively selected for CCR7, the CD45RO-negative cells used as naive CD8 cells excluded terminally differentiated effector memory CD45RA+ cells. Assay: immunoSEQ multiplex PCR; the TCRdb copy retains only in-frame clones and omits some. The sample comprises more than 2 million clones, around 93% of which are singletons, and around 1.7% rests with the top ten. The sequenced material came from naive CD8+ T cells from PBMCs. These receptors originate from a man aged 18 to 30 in good health. Some clones in this sample may be carry-over from other donors' samples.

As concerns this clone: This specimen includes other DNA sequences encoding the same CDR3. This rearrangement joins TRBV28 to TRBJ2-5; TRBD2 aligns across 8 bases. This CDR3 spans 13 amino acids. The germline CDR1 and CDR2 sequences are MDHEN and SYDVKM. The junction had 3 bases not matched to a gene; V was cut back by 4 bases and J by 5 bases. CDR3 loop: CASSSGLEETQYF. In nucleotides, the CDR3 is TGTGCCAGCAGTTCGGGACTAGAGGAGACCCAGTACTTC.

The gene calls are TRBV7-2 and TRBJ2-7; 7 bases are a match to TRBD2. This CDR3 is 18 amino acids long. CDR1 SGHTA and CDR2 FQGNSA come from the germline V gene. V shed 2 bases, J shed 0 bases, and the junction held 13 bases outside the gene matches. CDR3 region: CASSLYAPGSGVSYEQYF. In DNA form, the CDR3 reads TGTGCCAGCAGCTTATATGCCCCCGGGAGCGGGGTCTCCTACGAGCAGTACTTC.

The rearrangement links TRBV7-9 to TRBJ2-7, with 7 bases identical to TRBD1. Germline loops: CDR1 SEHNR, CDR2 FQNEAQ (reference sequence). V dropped 4 bases and J dropped 7; count of bases not matched to a gene: 16. This CDR3 contains 16 residues. The CDR3 here is CASSSSRTGSIVEQYF. CDR3 in DNA: TGTGCCAGCAGCTCAAGCCGGACAGGAAGTATAGTTGAGCAGTACTTC.

This chain links TRBV29-1 with TRBJ2-1; possibly TRBD1 or TRBD2 for D (6 bases each). This CDR3 region has 15 residues. Trimming removed 8 bases from V and 0 bases from J, with 17 bases in between. Germline CDR1 and CDR2: SQVTM and ANQGSEA. CDR3 region: CSSRGADNSYNEQFF. CDR3 in DNA: TGCAGCTCGAGGGGGGCAGATAACTCCTACAATGAGCAGTTCTTC.

The chain employs TRBV5-1 and TRBJ2-2; D not resolved. This CDR3 contains 13 residues. Trimming took off 0 bases at V and 7 bases at J, with 7 bases between the two ends. Germline CDR1 SGHRS, CDR2 YFSETQ. The chain's CDR3 is CASSLAPDGELFF. In DNA, the CDR3 is TGCGCCAGCAGCTTGGCCCCAGACGGGGAGCTGTTTTTT. The full variable domain, with the rest looked up from reference TRBV5-1 and TRBJ2-2, is KAGVTQTPRYLIKTRGQQVTLSCSPISGHRSVSWYQQTPGQGLQFLFEYFSETQRNKGNFPGRFSGRQFSNSRSEMNVSTLELGDSALYLCASSLAPDGELFFGEGSRLTVL.

Note on this clone: In the same sample, other DNA sequences code for this CDR3. V usage is TRBV27 and J usage is TRBJ2-7; D gene uncertain. The germline V gene encodes CDR1 MNHEY and CDR2 SMNVEV (reference sequence). The CDR3 contains 13 residues. V was trimmed by 1 base and J by 1 base, leaving 5 bases between them. The CDR3 nucleotides read TGTGCCAGCAGTTTATTTGTATCCTACGAGCAGTACTTC. Translation: CASSLFVSYEQYF.

The chain joins TRBV29-1 to TRBJ2-1; 10 bases are a match to TRBD2. Germline CDR1 is SQVTM and CDR2 is ANQGSEA. This CDR3 spans 15 amino acids. The J segment lost 10 bases and the V segment lost 5 bases, leaving 14 bases of the junction unmatched. CDR3 DNA: TGCAGCGTTTTGGCTAGCGGGAGCCTAGTGTCCGAGCAGTTCTTC. It translates to CSVLASGSLVSEQFF.

The chain carries TRBV15 and TRBJ2-5; a possible D gene is TRBD1 (5 bases). The CDR3 consists of 14 residues. The V and J ends lost 0 bases and 1 base respectively, with 6 bases between them. CDR1 is LNHNV, CDR2 YYDKDF, per germline (reference sequence). The CDR3 spells CATSRDDSQETQYF. CDR3 sequence (DNA): TGTGCCACCAGCAGAGACGACAGCCAAGAGACCCAGTACTTC. The entire variable domain, with the rest obtained from reference TRBV15 and TRBJ2-5, is as follows: DAMVIQNPRYQVTQFGKPVTLSCSQTLNHNVMYWYQQKSSQAPKLLFHYYDKDFNNEADTPDNFQSRRPNTSFCFLDIRSPGLGDTAMYLCATSRDDSQETQYFGPGTRLLVL.

CDR3 nucleotide sequence: TGTGCCAGCTCAGACCGAGCCTCTGGGGCCAACGTCCTGACTTTC. Encoded protein: CASSDRASGANVLTF. The genes are TRBV7-9 and TRBJ2-6; D not resolved. V gave up 8 bases and J gave up 0 bases, with 11 bases separating them. The CDR3 length is 15 residues. Germline V lookup: CDR1 SEHNR, CDR2 FQNEAQ (reference sequence).

The chain recombines TRBV28 with TRBJ1-1, with D tentatively TRBD1 (6 bases). The CDR3 runs to 16 residues. Germline V gene lookup returns CDR1 MDHEN and CDR2 SYDVKM. Trimming left V 6 bases short and J 3 bases short, with 20 bases between. DNA for the CDR3: TGTGCCAGCAGCCTCACGGGGGCAGGGAGCTACACTGAAGCTTTCTTT. It encodes CASSLTGAGSYTEAFF.

The chain carries TRBV28 and TRBJ1-1; no clear D. This CDR3 has 15 residues. CDR1 MDHEN and CDR2 SYDVKM come from the germline V gene. V lost 5 bases and J lost 5, with 18 bases in between. CDR3 bases: TGTGCCAGCAGTATTCATGGGTTTGAGGTGACTGAAGCTTTCTTT. Its protein product is CASSIHGFEVTEAFF.

This rearrangement joins TRBV18 to TRBJ2-2, with D perhaps TRBD1 or TRBD2 (5 bases each). The CDR3 totals 15 residues. The V end was cut by 6 bases, the J end by 6 bases, with 17 bases between. Germline CDR1 and CDR2: KGHSH and LQKENI. CDR3 in amino acids: CASSTPRDPAGELFF. In DNA form, the CDR3 reads TGTGCCAGCTCGACCCCCCGGGACCCAGCCGGGGAGCTGTTTTTT.

V usage is TRBV27 and J usage is TRBJ2-7, with 9 bases identical to TRBD2. The CDR3 is made up of 16 amino acids. Trimming cost V 4 bases and J 0 bases; bases outside gene matches: 7. The germline V gene has CDR1 MNHEY and CDR2 SMNVEV (reference sequence). CDR3 amino acids: CASSSSGVGNSYEQYF. CDR3 coding DNA: TGTGCCAGCAGTTCTAGCGGGGTCGGGAACTCCTACGAGCAGTACTTC.

This sequence joins TRBV15 and TRBJ1-1; D unclear. This CDR3 has 17 amino acids. Trimming removed 0 bases from V and 1 base from J, with 15 bases in between. CDR1 and CDR2 (germline): LNHNV, YYDKDF (reference sequence). The CDR3 sequence is CATSRDKRRAGNTEAFF. Here the CDR3 DNA reads TGTGCCACCAGCAGAGATAAAAGGAGGGCAGGGAACACTGAAGCTTTCTTT.

This clone occurred once. Other DNA sequences in the sample encode the same CDR3. The rearrangement joins TRBV4-1 to TRBJ2-1, with 14 bases matching TRBD2. The CDR3 has 15 amino acids. Germline loops: CDR1 MGHRA, CDR2 YSYEKL. The ends lost 7 bases at V and 6 bases at J; junction bases unmatched: 5. The DNA for the CDR3 is TGCGCCAGCACCGTAGGACTAGCGGGAGGCAATGAGCAGTTCTTC. It encodes CASTVGLAGGNEQFF.

The J gene is TRBJ2-7, the V gene TRBV9, with 7 bases matching TRBD2. The germline V gene encodes CDR1 SGDLS and CDR2 YYNGEE. The CDR3 totals 16 residues. V lost 1 base, J lost 5 bases, and 12 bases stayed unmatched. CDR3 amino acids: CASSVNGLAAKDEQYF. The CDR3 region has the DNA TGTGCCAGCAGCGTAAACGGCCTAGCGGCCAAAGACGAGCAGTACTTC.

This clone has only one observation. The J gene is TRBJ2-7, the V gene TRBV5-1; possibly TRBD1 for D (6 bases). Germline values: CDR1 SGHRS, CDR2 YFSETQ. The CDR3 is made up of 15 amino acids. The germline V and J ends were trimmed by 6 bases and 0 bases, with 16 bases remaining between them. CDR3 sequence (DNA): TGCGCCAGCACCGAGGACAGTGTGAGCTCCTACGAGCAGTACTTC. Translated: CASTEDSVSSYEQYF.

The chain couples TRBV7-8 to TRBJ2-5, with TRBD2 matching 9 bases. This CDR3 is built from 14 residues. Germline CDR1 and CDR2: SGHVS and FQNEAQ. V gave up 5 bases and J gave up 2 bases; unmatched junction bases: 3. CDR3 in DNA: TGTGCCAGCAGCACTCTAGCGGGACAAGAGACCCAGTACTTC. Translating gives CASSTLAGQETQYF.

This chain uses TRBV7-2 with TRBJ2-6; D is uncertain. This CDR3 has 16 residues. Trimming left V 5 bases short and J 0 bases short, with 11 bases between. CDR1 SGHTA and CDR2 FQGNSA come from the germline V gene. The CDR3 is CASSQLIRSGANVLTF. DNA of the CDR3: TGTGCCAGCAGCCAGTTAATCCGCTCTGGGGCCAACGTCCTGACTTTC.

This clone came up once. The chain is built from TRBV7-9 and TRBJ2-1, with TRBD2 matching over 10 bases. The V segment lost 2 bases and the J segment 10 bases; nucleotides outside the gene matches: 17. CDR1 is SEHNR and CDR2 is FQNEAQ in the germline V gene (reference sequence). The CDR3 loop spans 18 amino acids. Written as DNA, the CDR3 is TGTGCCAGCAGCTTACCGTCTAGCGGGAGTGATGCCCCAGGCGAGCAGTTCTTC. Translation gives CASSLPSSGSDAPGEQFF.

The chain carries TRBV5-6 and TRBJ2-7; 10 nucleotides match TRBD2. Germline CDR1 reads SGHDT; CDR2 reads YYEEEE. V was pared by 0 bases and J by 4 bases, with 4 bases of the junction left unmatched. The CDR3 has 15 amino acids. The CDR3: CASSLGRTSGYEQYF. CDR3 coding DNA: TGTGCCAGCAGCTTGGGGAGGACTAGCGGTTACGAGCAGTACTTC. Variable domain in full (rest from reference TRBV5-6 and TRBJ2-7): DAGVTQSPTHLIKTRGQQVTLRCSPKSGHDTVSWYQQALGQGPQFIFQYYEEEERQRGNFPDRFSGHQFPNYSSELNVNALLLGDSALYLCASSLGRTSGYEQYFGPGTRLTVT.

The chain employs TRBV28 and TRBJ1-1, with D possibly matching TRBD1 (6 bases). V was clipped by 8 bases and J by 1 base, with 17 bases between them. CDR1 is MDHEN, CDR2 SYDVKM, per germline. The CDR3 sequence is 15 residues long. CDR3 protein: CASGGLSEWNTEAFF. The CDR3, as DNA: TGTGCCAGCGGGGGCCTGAGCGAATGGAACACTGAAGCTTTCTTT.

The chain employs TRBV10-2 and TRBJ2-5, with 7 bases identical to TRBD2. V lost 7 bases, J lost 6 bases, and 17 bases stayed unmatched. CDR3 length: 16 residues. In germline, CDR1 is WSHSY, CDR2 SAAADI. The CDR3 DNA follows: TGCGCCAGCATGGATCGTCAAGGGCGGGAGTCCCAGACCCAGTACTTC. Protein product: CASMDRQGRESQTQYF.

V and J are TRBV6-6 and TRBJ1-1; no reliable D call. This CDR3 has 14 residues. CDR1 is MNHNY, CDR2 SVGAGI, per germline (reference sequence). V lost 2 bases, J lost 5 bases, and 12 bases lay in between. Here the CDR3 DNA reads TGTGCCAGCAGTTACACCCACCGGGATACTGAAGCTTTCTTT. This gives the protein CASSYTHRDTEAFF.